These 5 T cell receptor beta chains originate from one sample sequenced in a study of blood T cell repertoires in COVID-19. Sequenced by immunoSEQ multiplex PCR; TCRdb stores in-frame clones only, minus some. The sample includes 150,000 to 200,000 clones, roughly 80% of them seen just once. Sequenced sample: peripheral blood. The receptor source for this set is a woman aged 25-40 years with acute or convalescent COVID-19.

The chain couples TRBV20-1 to TRBJ2-3, with TRBD1 as a possible D gene (6 bases). This CDR3 contains 13 residues. CDR1 and CDR2 from the germline V gene are DFQATT and SNEGSKA (reference sequence). V lost 3 bases and J lost 5, with 12 bases in between. CDR3 nucleotides: TGCAGTGCTAGTTGGGGGCCAGGAGATACGCAGTATTTT. Residues: CSASWGPGDTQYF.

The chain has TRBV27 and TRBJ2-5; TRBD1 matches 9 bases. CDR3 length: 13 residues. V dropped 7 bases and J dropped 7; count of bases not matched to a gene: 7. In germline, CDR1 is MNHEY, CDR2 SMNVEV (reference sequence). The CDR3 protein is CASTGQGRGTQYF. In DNA form, the CDR3 reads TGTGCCAGCACCGGACAGGGGCGCGGGACCCAGTACTTC.

This clone was seen a single time. Written as DNA, the CDR3 is TGTGCCAGCAGCTTCAGGTCGGAGGCAGTTATTGAGCAGTACTTC. It yields the protein CASSFRSEAVIEQYF. The rearrangement uses TRBV7-9 and TRBJ2-7, with a possible D match to TRBD2 (5 bases). This CDR3 region has 15 residues. Germline V CDR1 and CDR2: SEHNR, FQNEAQ (reference sequence). Trimming left V 3 bases short and J 7 bases short, with 19 bases between.

The CDR3 sequence is CASRKYTGSLMNTEAFF. CDR3 nucleotide sequence: TGTGCCAGCAGAAAATATACAGGGAGTCTAATGAACACTGAAGCTTTCTTT. V is TRBV7-7 and J is TRBJ1-1; D perhaps matches TRBD1 (6 bases). Per germline, CDR1 SSHAT and CDR2 FNYEAQ (reference sequence). The CDR3 extends over 17 amino acids. V lost 6 bases and J lost 0, with 20 bases in between.

In its sample, this clone was seen once. The chain links TRBV5-6 to TRBJ1-2; 7 bases are shared with TRBD1. The CDR3 is 14 amino acids. V lost 2 bases and J lost 4; bases outside the gene matches: 5. CDR1 and CDR2 (germline): SGHDT, YYEEEE. The CDR3 protein is CASSFPEGAYGYTF. As DNA, the CDR3 is TGTGCCAGCAGCTTCCCGGAGGGGGCCTATGGCTACACCTTC.